These 6 T cell receptor beta chains were sequenced from one sample in a study of T cells after posttransplantation cyclophosphamide (dated by TCRdb to the mid-2010s). The treatment or condition label, as the study defines it: high-dose cyclophosphamide on days +3 and +4 as single-agent GVHD prophylaxis. Patients in the PTCy group got busulfan and fludarabine conditioning, a marrow graft from a related or unrelated donor, and cyclophosphamide on days +3 and +4. The library was produced with the immunoSEQ multiplex PCR assay. TCRdb limited this immuneACCESS table to in-frame rearrangements with V and J called. A share of clones is missing; checked studies link under half to unresolved V genes, and the rest is unexplained. This sample is represented by some 2,100 clones; over 75% of them were singletons. Of the sample, 9.5% to 13% falls within the top ten clones. The material was CD8+ T cells sorted from blood, obtained 350 to 380 days after allogeneic stem cell transplant with posttransplant cyclophosphamide. These receptors came from a male patient aged 45 to 59 who received an allogeneic stem cell transplant from a related donor and was CMV-positive. Some T cells may originate with the graft donor following a transplant.

The chain is built from TRBV2 and TRBJ2-1, with 12 positions matching TRBD2. Germline V gene lookup returns CDR1 SNHLY and CDR2 FYNNEI. CDR3 size: 15 residues. V lost 4 bases and J lost 6; bases outside the gene matches: 4. CDR3 region: CASSGPSGRGNEQFF. The CDR3 region has the DNA TGTGCCAGCAGTGGGCCTAGCGGGAGGGGCAATGAGCAGTTCTTC.

The chain links TRBV29-1 to TRBJ2-1; 14 bases are shared with TRBD2. The CDR3 runs to 19 residues. Trimming took 6 bases from V and 6 from J; bases not matched to a gene: 19. In germline, CDR1 is SQVTM, CDR2 ANQGSEA. The CDR3 here is CSVNRLAGGPTECCNEQFF. The CDR3 bases are TGCAGCGTAAACCGACTAGCGGGAGGGCCTACCGAGTGTTGCAATGAGCAGTTCTTC.

The J gene is TRBJ1-2, the V gene TRBV2; D is unresolved. The CDR3 spans 13 residues. Trimming took 3 bases from V and 4 from J, leaving 9 bases between them. Germline CDR1 SNHLY, CDR2 FYNNEI. CDR3 amino acids: CASSESRIYGYTF. The CDR3 DNA follows: TGTGCCAGCAGTGAGTCCAGAATCTATGGCTACACCTTC.

The rearrangement joins TRBV13 to TRBJ1-6, with no clear D. Germline values: CDR1 PRHDT, CDR2 FYEKMQ (reference sequence). The V end lost 4 bases, the J end lost 9 bases, and 4 bases lay between the germline ends. There are 11 residues in the CDR3. In DNA, the CDR3 is TGTGCCAGCAGCTCCGGTTCACCCCTCCACTTT. This gives the protein CASSSGSPLHF.

This chain connects TRBV25-1 to TRBJ2-2, with 7 bases aligning to TRBD1. The germline V gene has CDR1 MGHDK and CDR2 SYGVNS. V shed 5 bases and J 7 bases; nucleotides not matched to a gene: 4. The CDR3 is made up of 13 amino acids. The CDR3 coding sequence is TGTGCCAGCAGTCTTACAGGGGTCGGGGAGCTGTTTTTT. Protein: CASSLTGVGELFF.

Here the CDR3 DNA reads TGCGCCAGCAGCCAAGACGCGGGGGTCCGCACTGAAGCTTTCTTT. This translates into CASSQDAGVRTEAFF. The chain links TRBV4-3 to TRBJ1-1, with D maybe TRBD1 (5 bases). Looked up from germline, CDR1 is LGHNA and CDR2 is YSLEER. The V gene lost 0 bases and the J gene lost 4 bases, with 12 bases spanning the gap. The CDR3 is 15 residues long.